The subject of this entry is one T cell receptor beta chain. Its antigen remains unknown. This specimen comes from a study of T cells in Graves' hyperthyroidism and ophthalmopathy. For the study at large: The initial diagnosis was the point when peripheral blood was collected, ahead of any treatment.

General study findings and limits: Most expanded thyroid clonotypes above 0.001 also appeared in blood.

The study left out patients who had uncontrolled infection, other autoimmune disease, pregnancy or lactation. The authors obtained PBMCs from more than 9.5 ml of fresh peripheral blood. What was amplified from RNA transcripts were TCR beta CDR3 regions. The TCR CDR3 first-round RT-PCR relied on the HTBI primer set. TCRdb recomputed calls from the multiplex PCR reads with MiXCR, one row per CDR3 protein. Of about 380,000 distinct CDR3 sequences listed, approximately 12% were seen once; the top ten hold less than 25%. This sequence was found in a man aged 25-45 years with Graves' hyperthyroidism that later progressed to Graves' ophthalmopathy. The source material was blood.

CDR3 amino acids: CASSLEGNSGGRTDTQYF. The CDR3 coding sequence is TGTGCCAGCAGCTTAGAGGGGAATAGCGGGGGCCGCACAGATACGCAGTATTTT. The chain employs TRBV7-2 and TRBJ2-3; 9 bases are shared with TRBD2. The V gene's germline CDR1 is SGHTA and CDR2 FQGNSA. This CDR3 comprises 18 residues. The V gene end was trimmed by 1 base and the J gene end by 1 base; junction bases not matched to a gene: 9.